This T cell receptor beta chain was identified in a study of shared clonotypes between healthy human individuals. Assay: immunoSEQ multiplex PCR; the TCRdb copy retains only in-frame clones and omits some. The data hold around 2.5 million clones, with approximately 93% observed a single time. The CDR3 runs 14 residues. The germline CDR1 and CDR2 sequences are MNHEY and SVGAGI. The V end was cut by 2 bases, the J end by 3 bases, with 10 bases between. The chain carries TRBV6-5 and TRBJ1-2, with D possibly being TRBD1 (5 bases). Sequencing used naive CD4+ T cells from PBMCs. Specified subset: CD45RA+ positively selected. The sequence came from a man younger than 30 in good health. Some clones in this sample may be carry-over from other donors' samples. The CDR3 DNA follows: TGTGCCAGCAGTTACCGGGGGTCCTACTATGGCTACACCTTC. Translated: CASSYRGSYYGYTF.